The 19 T cell receptor beta chains given below trace back to one sample, sequenced in a study of blood T cell repertoires in COVID-19. Repertoires were generated with immunoSEQ multiplex PCR, while TCRdb's copy carries only in-frame clones and drops some. The repertoire has over 150,000 clones, 83% of them found once; the top ten carry roughly 1.9%. The sequencing sample was made of peripheral blood. The source is a woman older than 75 with acute or convalescent COVID-19.

This chain links TRBV10-3 with TRBJ1-1; 8 bases map to TRBD1. This CDR3 spans 15 amino acids. The trim removed 2 bases at V and 1 base at J, leaving 3 bases unmatched. Germline CDR1 ENHRY, CDR2 SYGVKD. CDR3 sequence reads: CAISEPGQANTEAFF. In DNA form, the CDR3 reads TGTGCCATCAGTGAGCCGGGACAGGCGAACACTGAAGCTTTCTTT.

The rearrangement joins TRBV19 to TRBJ2-1, with D possibly TRBD1 on 5 matching bases. V was clipped by 3 bases and J by 4 bases, with 13 bases between them. Germline V gives CDR1 LNHDA, CDR2 SQIVND (reference sequence). This CDR3 region has 15 residues. This CDR3 is CASSIKGRKYNEQFF. In DNA, the CDR3 is TGTGCCAGTAGTATTAAGGGGCGGAAATACAATGAGCAGTTCTTC.

The chain combines TRBV7-2 with TRBJ2-1; D is ambiguous. V was trimmed by 5 bases and J by 2 bases, leaving 13 bases between them. There are 15 residues in the CDR3. The germline CDR1 and CDR2 sequences are SGHTA and FQGNSA. The CDR3 DNA reads as TGTGCCAGCAGCCCTCAGGCGAGACCCTACAATGAGCAGTTCTTC. Translation: CASSPQARPYNEQFF. Together with reference TRBV7-2 and TRBJ2-1, the CDR3 gives the full variable domain: GAGVSQSPSNKVTEKGKDVELRCDPISGHTALYWYRQSLGQGLEFLIYFQGNSAPDKSGLPSDRFSAERTGGSVSTLTIQRTQQEDSAVYLCASSPQARPYNEQFFGPGTRLTVL.

This chain joins TRBV28 and TRBJ2-4; a possible D gene is TRBD1 (5 bases). V lost 1 base and J 6 bases, leaving 16 bases between the germline ends. Germline V gives CDR1 MDHEN, CDR2 SYDVKM. This CDR3 is built from 16 residues. The CDR3 nucleotides are TGTGCCAGCAGTTTATATCAGGGCGAGCCGGGAAACATTCAGTACTTC. Translating it yields CASSLYQGEPGNIQYF.

This clone appeared once. The chain couples TRBV27 to TRBJ1-2; 8 bases map to TRBD1. The CDR3 has 13 residues. Per germline, CDR1 MNHEY and CDR2 SMNVEV (reference sequence). The junction had 3 bases not matched to a gene; V was cut back by 3 bases and J by 6 bases. For the CDR3, the DNA is TGTGCCAGCAGTTTTGCAGGGGGCGATGGCTACACCTTC. As protein: CASSFAGGDGYTF.

The V and J genes are TRBV2 and TRBJ2-3; D perhaps matches TRBD2 (6 bases). The CDR3 totals 15 residues. The V gene's germline CDR1 is SNHLY and CDR2 FYNNEI. With 6 bases removed from V and 4 bases from J, the gap between germline ends came to 17 bases. The chain's CDR3 is CASSRTGRGADTQYF. The CDR3, as DNA: TGTGCCAGCAGCAGGACCGGGAGAGGAGCAGATACGCAGTATTTT.

This chain joins TRBV5-6 and TRBJ2-5; 14 nucleotides match TRBD2. The CDR3 has 19 amino acids. Trimming at V came to 6 bases and at J to 3 bases, leaving 16 bases not matched to a gene. Germline V CDR1 and CDR2: SGHDT, YYEEEE. The chain's CDR3 is CASNIRLAGGPTNKETQYF. CDR3 bases: TGTGCCAGCAACATTCGACTAGCGGGAGGGCCCACGAATAAAGAGACCCAGTACTTC.

The chain is built from TRBV6-5 and TRBJ2-2; 7 positions match TRBD1. V lost 4 bases to trimming and J lost 11 bases; unmatched junction nucleotides: 10. This CDR3 contains 14 residues. CDR1 is MNHEY and CDR2 is SVGAGI in the germline V gene. The DNA of the CDR3 is TGTGCCAGCAGTTCTGATCGGGACAGCAATGAGCTGTTTTTT. Protein sequence: CASSSDRDSNELFF.

This chain joins TRBV12-3 or TRBV12-4 and TRBJ2-5; 10 positions agree with TRBD1. The V and J ends lost 6 bases and 5 bases, in that order; junction bases with no gene match: 3. This CDR3 spans 13 amino acids. CDR3 bases: TGTGCCAGCAGGGGGACAGGGGTCGAGACCCAGTACTTC. Translated, it gives CASRGTGVETQYF.

CDR3 residues: CATSIRTRGQETQYF. CDR3 DNA sequence: TGTGCCACCAGCATAAGGACTAGGGGGCAAGAGACCCAGTACTTC. The gene calls are TRBV15 and TRBJ2-5; D perhaps matches TRBD2 (7 bases). This CDR3 contains 15 residues. Per germline, CDR1 LNHNV and CDR2 YYDKDF (reference sequence). Trimming removed 4 bases from V and 2 bases from J, with 14 bases in between.

V gene TRBV9 combines with J gene TRBJ2-3; 13 bases align to TRBD2. V trimming: 2 bases; J trimming: 0 bases; junction bases outside the gene matches: 6. Germline CDR1 is SGDLS and CDR2 is YYNGEE. This CDR3 is 18 amino acids long. The CDR3, as DNA: TGTGCCAGCAGCGTTACTAGCGGGAGGGCATCTAGCACAGATACGCAGTATTTT. Amino acids: CASSVTSGRASSTDTQYF.

Of note for this clone: This could be a read error, since a much larger clone is one nucleotide away. The chain is built from TRBV28 and TRBJ2-2, with TRBD2 identical over 11 bases. CDR3 length equals 17 residues. After removal of 2 bases from V and 4 bases from J, the junction contained 6 bases not matched to a gene. Germline lookup yields CDR1 MDHEN and CDR2 SYDVKM. CDR3 nucleotides: TGTGCCAGCAGTTTAGAGATAGCGGGGGGGTGCACCGGGGAGCTGTTTTTT. Translation gives CASSLEIAGGCTGELFF.

This clone was detected only once. The rearrangement joins TRBV29-1 to TRBJ2-1; the match to TRBD1 covers 8 bases. CDR1 SQVTM and CDR2 ANQGSEA come from the germline V gene. The V and J ends lost 7 bases and 12 bases, in that order; junction bases with no gene match: 5. This CDR3 region has 10 residues. The CDR3 bases are TGCAGCGCCGGTGGGACAGGGCAGTTCTTC. It translates to CSAGGTGQFF.

The genes are TRBV27 and TRBJ2-5, with 9 bases matching TRBD2. Germline V gives CDR1 MNHEY, CDR2 SMNVEV (reference sequence). CDR3 length equals 15 residues. With V trimmed by 3 bases and J by 4 bases, 6 bases remained unmatched. The chain's CDR3 is CASSFLSGSRETQYF. CDR3 DNA sequence: TGTGCCAGCAGTTTTCTTAGCGGGAGTAGAGAGACCCAGTACTTC.

The chain recombines TRBV25-1 with TRBJ1-4, with 7 bases matching TRBD1. V was clipped by 6 bases and J by 7 bases; unmatched bases: 8. CDR1 MGHDK and CDR2 SYGVNS come from the germline V gene. The CDR3 extends over 14 amino acids. For the CDR3, the DNA is TGTGCCAGCAGGGAAGACAGGGACGGTGAAAAACTGTTTTTT. It codes for CASREDRDGEKLFF.

The V call is TRBV18, the J call TRBJ2-7; D may be TRBD1 (5 bases). CDR1 KGHSH and CDR2 LQKENI come from the germline V gene. This CDR3 is built from 16 residues. V lost 3 bases and J 0 bases, leaving 15 bases between the germline ends. The CDR3 reads CASSPLDIRSSYEQYF. CDR3 sequence (DNA): TGTGCCAGCTCACCGTTGGACATAAGGAGCTCCTACGAGCAGTACTTC.

The chain links TRBV20-1 to TRBJ2-5; 8 nucleotides line up with TRBD2. The CDR3 covers 11 residues. Per the germline V gene, CDR1 is DFQATT and CDR2 is SNEGSKA (reference sequence). CDR3 nucleotide sequence: TGCAGGGTCGGGGGGGTTGGGACCCAGTACTTC. Translating gives CRVGGVGTQYF.

The chain recombines TRBV7-2 with TRBJ2-5; 8 bases fit TRBD2. V gave up 10 bases and J gave up 4 bases; unmatched junction bases: 14. Germline loops: CDR1 SGHTA, CDR2 FQGNSA. The CDR3 covers 15 residues. The CDR3, as DNA: TGTGCCACCAAACCTCCGGGGGGGCGCCGAGAGACCCAGTACTTC. As protein: CATKPPGGRRETQYF.

The rearrangement links TRBV5-1 to TRBJ2-3; 9 nucleotides match TRBD1. The ends lost 0 bases at V and 4 bases at J; junction bases unmatched: 6. Germline values: CDR1 SGHRS, CDR2 YFSETQ. The CDR3 consists of 16 residues. As DNA, the CDR3 is TGCGCCAGCAGCTTGGGGGGACAGGGATCGGCAGATACGCAGTATTTT. Translated, it gives CASSLGGQGSADTQYF.